The 30 T cell receptor beta chains below all came from one sample that was sequenced in a study of identical twins. Each CDR3 protein is one row after TCRdb ran MiXCR on the 5' RACE reads. The repertoire has 400,000 to 500,000 distinct CDR3 sequences, about a fifth of them found once; the top ten carry around 10%. Sample: naive T cells sorted from blood. The receptors shown here come from a man in his fifties in good health.

This clonotype appeared many times. This sequence joins TRBV10-2 and TRBJ1-1, with no clear D. The V end lost 6 bases, the J end lost 0 bases, and 17 bases lay between the germline ends. The CDR3 has 16 residues. CDR1 and CDR2 (germline): WSHSY, SAAADI. The CDR3 nucleotides read TGCGCCAGCAGGGGCTCCGCCTTGCGCATGAACACTGAAGCTTTCTTT. As protein: CASRGSALRMNTEAFF.

This clonotype was detected only a few times. This chain links TRBV24-1 with TRBJ2-1; D may be TRBD2 (6 bases). Deletions cut 5 bases from V and 5 bases from J, with 15 bases between. CDR1 KGHDR and CDR2 SFDVKD come from the germline V gene. The CDR3 runs 15 residues. CDR3 protein: CATSVNRDFNNEQFF. The DNA for the CDR3 is TGTGCCACCAGTGTCAACCGGGACTTTAACAATGAGCAGTTCTTC.

This clonotype showed up just a few times. The chain links TRBV20-1 to TRBJ2-7; TRBD1 matches 9 bases. The CDR3 length is 15 residues. The J segment lost 2 bases and the V segment lost 2 bases, leaving 7 bases of the junction unmatched. Per germline, CDR1 DFQATT and CDR2 SNEGSKA (reference sequence). CDR3 loop: CSARRRGTGTYEQYF. The CDR3 nucleotides read TGCAGTGCTAGACGACGAGGGACAGGGACCTACGAGCAGTACTTC.

In its sample, this clonotype was seen a few times. The V gene is TRBV4-3, the J gene TRBJ2-7; a possible D gene is TRBD2 (5 bases). V was clipped by 1 base and J by 3 bases, with 10 bases between them. CDR3 length: 14 residues. Germline-derived CDR1 and CDR2 are LGHNA and YSLEER. CDR3 sequence (DNA): TGCGCCAGCAGCCAAGCGTTGGAGGACTACGAGCAGTACTTC. Protein: CASSQALEDYEQYF.

This chain links TRBV15 with TRBJ1-1, with D unclear. Germline values: CDR1 LNHNV, CDR2 YYDKDF (reference sequence). The CDR3 spans 15 residues. The V and J ends lost 0 bases and 6 bases respectively, with 14 bases between them. In DNA, the CDR3 is TGTGCCACCAGCAGAGATGTGGGGTGGTCCGCTGAAGCTTTCTTT. Its protein product is CATSRDVGWSAEAFF.

This clonotype occurred a few times. J is TRBJ1-2 and V is TRBV27; TRBD1 matches at 8 bases. Germline lookup yields CDR1 MNHEY and CDR2 SMNVEV (reference sequence). There are 15 residues in the CDR3. Unmatched junction bases numbered 5, after V lost 2 bases and J lost 3 bases. The CDR3 loop reads CASSLGQGYDYGYTF. The CDR3 region has the DNA TGTGCCAGCAGTTTAGGACAGGGCTATGACTATGGCTACACCTTC.

This clonotype was counted only a few times. V and J are TRBV5-1 and TRBJ2-5; 7 nucleotides align to TRBD2. After removal of 0 bases from V and 3 bases from J, the junction contained 2 bases not matched to a gene. The CDR3 runs 14 residues. CDR1 is SGHRS and CDR2 is YFSETQ in the germline V gene. The CDR3 is CASSLGAGEETQYF. CDR3 coding DNA: TGCGCCAGCAGCTTGGGGGCGGGAGAAGAGACCCAGTACTTC.

This clonotype was found many times. V usage is TRBV28 and J usage is TRBJ1-1; no clear D gene. With 6 bases removed from V and 0 bases from J, the gap between germline ends came to 2 bases. The CDR3 is made up of 11 amino acids. The germline V gene has CDR1 MDHEN and CDR2 SYDVKM. The CDR3 region has the DNA TGTGCCAGCAGGATGAACACTGAAGCTTTCTTT. Its protein is CASRMNTEAFF.

The sample holds many counts of this clonotype. Since no conserved phenylalanine or tryptophan closes the CDR3, a read error is the likely cause. The DNA is left out, because the CDR3 cannot be placed on it with certainty; the CDR3 is given as TCRdb lists it. The V call is TRBV7-8, the J call TRBJ2-3; TRBD1, the table's D call, lacks a check against the DNA. Germline assignment: CDR1 SGHVS and CDR2 FQNEAQ. The length of the CDR3 is 10 amino acids, counting both ends. CDR3 amino acids: CASRPDRVLG.

This clonotype was seen ten or more times. This sequence joins TRBV4-3 and TRBJ1-1; the D is unclear. With 0 bases removed from V and 0 bases from J, the gap between germline ends came to 11 bases. Germline CDR1 LGHNA, CDR2 YSLEER. This CDR3 spans 16 amino acids. CDR3 nucleotides: TGCGCCAGCAGCCAAGATGAGGGTTTCATGAACACTGAAGCTTTCTTT. Translating it yields CASSQDEGFMNTEAFF.

Many counts were recorded for this clonotype. The V and J genes are TRBV5-5 and TRBJ2-5; TRBD2 agrees at 9 bases. Germline-derived CDR1 and CDR2 are SGHKS and YYEKEE (reference sequence). The V gene end was trimmed by 3 bases and the J gene end by 4 bases; junction bases not matched to a gene: 1. The CDR3 totals 13 residues. CDR3 loop: CASSWTSVETQYF. CDR3 nucleotides: TGTGCCAGCAGCTGGACTAGCGTAGAGACCCAGTACTTC. Full variable domain (rest looked up from reference TRBV5-5 and TRBJ2-5): DAGVTQSPTHLIKTRGQQVTLRCSPISGHKSVSWYQQVLGQGPQFIFQYYEKEERGRGNFPDRFSARQFPNYSSELNVNALLLGDSALYLCASSWTSVETQYFGPGTRLLVL.

This chain uses TRBV4-1 with TRBJ2-2; TRBD2 matches at 7 bases. The CDR3 spans 16 residues. Germline V lookup: CDR1 MGHRA, CDR2 YSYEKL. With 1 base clipped from V and 6 bases from J, the junction kept 8 bases outside the gene matches. In DNA, the CDR3 is TGCGCCAGCAGCCAAGGAAGGCAGCGGGGTCCCGGGGAGCTGTTTTTT. It yields the protein CASSQGRQRGPGELFF.

This clonotype was observed a handful of times. V usage is TRBV20-1 and J usage is TRBJ2-1; maybe TRBD2 (7 bases). V dropped 5 bases and J dropped 7 bases, with 18 bases sitting between them. The CDR3 is 14 residues long. CDR1 DFQATT and CDR2 SNEGSKA come from the germline V gene (reference sequence). As DNA, the CDR3 is TGCAGTGCTCGGAAGGGGGGGCCGGGGAATGAGCAGTTCTTC. Its protein is CSARKGGPGNEQFF.

This clonotype turned up a few times. The V and J genes are TRBV9 and TRBJ2-1, with D perhaps assigned TRBD1 or TRBD2 (6 bases each). The CDR3 spans 16 residues. The germline V and J ends were trimmed by 0 bases and 0 bases, with 10 bases remaining between them. Germline V gene lookup returns CDR1 SGDLS and CDR2 YYNGEE. For the CDR3, the DNA is TGTGCCAGCAGCGTAGTAGGGGGGCCCTCCTACAATGAGCAGTTCTTC. This sequence encodes CASSVVGGPSYNEQFF. Drawing the rest from reference TRBV9 and TRBJ2-1, the complete variable domain is DSGVTQTPKHLITATGQRVTLRCSPRSGDLSVYWYQQSLDQGLQFLIQYYNGEERAKGNILERFSAQQFPDLHSELNLSSLELGDSALYFCASSVVGGPSYNEQFFGPGTRLTVL.

This clonotype has a handful of counts. The V gene is TRBV5-4, the J gene TRBJ2-5; D gene uncertain. There are 13 residues in the CDR3. CDR1 and CDR2 from the germline V gene are SGHNT and YYREEE (reference sequence). Trimming stripped 0 bases from V and 6 bases from J, with 9 bases between. CDR3 bases: TGTGCCAGCAGCTTGGAACCCCAGCAGACCCAGTACTTC. It yields the protein CASSLEPQQTQYF.

The chain links TRBV19 to TRBJ2-5, with 10 bases lining up with TRBD1. Germline loops: CDR1 LNHDA, CDR2 SQIVND (reference sequence). After removal of 8 bases from V and 5 bases from J, the junction contained 11 bases not matched to a gene. This CDR3 has 15 amino acids. The CDR3 bases are TGTGCCAGTCGGTACCGGGACAGGGGCACGGAGACCCAGTACTTC. It specifies CASRYRDRGTETQYF.

This clonotype was detected many times. The chain recombines TRBV4-2 with TRBJ2-1; D ambiguous. CDR3 length: 18 amino acids. V dropped 0 bases and J dropped 3 bases, with 18 bases sitting between them. The germline gives CDR1 LGHNA, CDR2 YNFKEQ. CDR3 DNA sequence: TGTGCCAGCAGCCAAGATCCCCCCCCCGTGCTATACTACAATGAGCAGTTCTTC. Its protein product is CASSQDPPPVLYYNEQFF.

This clonotype was seen ten or more times. The rearrangement links TRBV6-5 to TRBJ1-4, with unresolved D. Germline values: CDR1 MNHEY, CDR2 SVGAGI. This CDR3 spans 14 amino acids. V shed 2 bases and J shed 7 bases, with 11 bases lying between them. The CDR3 bases are TGTGCCAGCAGTTACGAACGGGCGGGTGAAAAACTGTTTTTT. Its protein is CASSYERAGEKLFF.

This chain joins TRBV5-1 and TRBJ2-3; tentatively, D is TRBD2 (5 bases). V lost 1 base and J lost 1, with 16 bases in between. The CDR3 has 17 amino acids. In germline, CDR1 is SGHRS, CDR2 YFSETQ. CDR3 protein: CASSLSGSSRGTDTQYF. The DNA for the CDR3 is TGCGCCAGCAGCTTGTCTGGGTCTAGCCGAGGCACAGATACGCAGTATTTT.

This clonotype occurred a few times. The CDR3: CASSLVSGNIQYF. CDR3 DNA: TGTGCCAGCAGCTTAGTTTCGGGAAACATTCAGTACTTC. The chain is built from TRBV7-2 and TRBJ2-4; D ambiguous. Germline assignment: CDR1 SGHTA and CDR2 FQGNSA. Trimming took off 1 base at V and 6 bases at J, with 7 bases between the two ends. This CDR3 has 13 amino acids.

There are many counts of this clonotype. The chain recombines TRBV18 with TRBJ2-7, with TRBD1 identical over 11 bases. V was pared by 3 bases and J by 5 bases, with 12 bases of the junction left unmatched. The CDR3 is 17 amino acids. CDR1 is KGHSH, CDR2 LQKENI, per germline. CDR3 nucleotide sequence: TGTGCCAGCTCACCCCTAGCACTCGGACAGGGGGCCCACGAGCAGTACTTC. This gives the protein CASSPLALGQGAHEQYF.

This clonotype was observed a handful of times. The rearrangement joins TRBV6-1 to TRBJ2-7, with TRBD1 identical over 7 bases. Germline V gene lookup returns CDR1 MNHNS and CDR2 SASEGT. With V trimmed by 5 bases and J by 3 bases, 7 bases remained unmatched. This CDR3 is 14 amino acids long. The CDR3 DNA reads TGTGCCAGCAGTACCCGGGACAGAGACTACGAGCAGTACTTC. Its protein product is CASSTRDRDYEQYF.

The V and J genes are TRBV25-1 and TRBJ1-2; TRBD1 is a possible D gene (5 bases). Germline V CDR1 and CDR2: MGHDK, SYGVNS. V was trimmed by 3 bases and J by 6 bases, leaving 11 bases between them. This CDR3 is built from 13 residues. DNA of the CDR3: TGTGCCAGCAGTGATGGCAGGGCCAATGGCTACACCTTC. Amino acid sequence: CASSDGRANGYTF.

The V call is TRBV4-3, the J call TRBJ2-1, with 8 bases that match TRBD1. Germline V gene sequence: CDR1 LGHNA, CDR2 YSLEER. V lost 3 bases, J lost 10 bases, and 8 bases stayed unmatched. The CDR3 is 14 amino acids. CDR3 sequence reads: CASSQRLQGGEQFF. Written as DNA, the CDR3 is TGCGCCAGCAGCCAGAGACTACAGGGGGGAGAGCAGTTCTTC.

The chain combines TRBV4-3 with TRBJ2-3, with 8 bases lining up with TRBD1. Losses at the gene ends were 3 bases for V and 3 bases for J; bases not matched to a gene: 2. Germline V gene lookup returns CDR1 LGHNA and CDR2 YSLEER. The CDR3 has 14 amino acids. CDR3 in DNA: TGCGCCAGCAGCCACACAGGGGGAACAGATACGCAGTATTTT. As protein: CASSHTGGTDTQYF.

Many counts were recorded for this clonotype. The chain joins TRBV5-1 to TRBJ1-1; 8 bases match TRBD1. From germline, CDR1 is SGHRS and CDR2 YFSETQ. The CDR3 contains 14 residues. Unmatched junction bases numbered 4, after V lost 4 bases and J lost 2 bases. The CDR3 coding sequence is TGCGCCAGCAGCCCGGGACAGGTAAACACTGAAGCTTTCTTT. This encodes CASSPGQVNTEAFF.

This clonotype was seen ten or more times. The chain links TRBV6-5 to TRBJ2-1; TRBD2 aligns across 12 bases. The CDR3 has 14 residues. Germline values: CDR1 MNHEY, CDR2 SVGAGI. V lost 0 bases to trimming and J lost 14 bases; unmatched junction nucleotides: 5. CDR3 DNA: TGTGCCAGCAGTTACTCGCCTAGCGGGAGGGCCGAGTTCTTC. As protein: CASSYSPSGRAEFF.

This clonotype occurred many times. The chain carries TRBV20-1 and TRBJ1-5, with TRBD1 identical over 10 bases. The CDR3 spans 17 residues. Per germline, CDR1 DFQATT and CDR2 SNEGSKA (reference sequence). The J segment lost 1 base and the V segment lost 1 base, leaving 7 bases of the junction unmatched. CDR3 DNA sequence: TGCAGTGCTAGAGTGTCGGACAGGGGGGGAAGCAATCAGCCCCAGCATTTT. Translated: CSARVSDRGGSNQPQHF.

This clonotype was detected many times. The J gene is TRBJ2-5, the V gene TRBV7-2; 7 nucleotides line up with TRBD2. J was trimmed by 5 bases and V by 4 bases; bases with no gene match: 7. The CDR3 contains 14 residues. Germline values: CDR1 SGHTA, CDR2 FQGNSA. In nucleotides, the CDR3 is TGTGCCAGCAGCTCAAGGACTAGTCGGGAGACCCAGTACTTC. Translated, it gives CASSSRTSRETQYF.

In this sample, this clonotype turned up many times. V and J are TRBV20-1 and TRBJ2-1; 11 positions match TRBD2. CDR1 DFQATT and CDR2 SNEGSKA come from the germline V gene (reference sequence). V shed 5 bases and J 4 bases; nucleotides not matched to a gene: 10. There are 16 residues in the CDR3. In nucleotides, the CDR3 is TGCAGTGCTCCCCTGAGGACTAGCGGGTCATACAATGAGCAGTTCTTC. Its translation: CSAPLRTSGSYNEQFF.